Presented here are 30 T cell receptor beta chains from one specimen sequenced in a study of cytomegalovirus exposure and HLA in healthy donors. Primers included in the PCR were 60 Vbeta and 13 Jbeta primers. The protocol was immunoSEQ multiplex PCR, while the TCRdb copy is restricted to in-frame clones and leaves out a portion. The profile covers about 160,000 clones, with roughly 80% appearing a single time and about 2.3% taken by the ten largest. The source material was PBMCs. These receptors all come from a female donor in good health and CMV-seronegative.

The gene calls are TRBV29-1 and TRBJ1-5, with TRBD1 matching 7 bases. Looked up from germline, CDR1 is SQVTM and CDR2 is ANQGSEA. V trimming: 4 bases; J trimming: 1 base; junction bases outside the gene matches: 28. There are 22 residues in the CDR3. This CDR3 reads CSVGPVSPNPGQKRSSNQPQHF. The CDR3 region has the DNA TGCAGCGTTGGACCAGTTTCCCCGAATCCGGGACAGAAGAGATCAAGCAATCAGCCCCAGCATTTT.

This chain joins TRBV4-2 and TRBJ2-5, with D perhaps TRBD1 (5 bases). Trimming removed 4 bases at V and 3 bases at J, with 15 bases between. The germline V gene encodes CDR1 LGHNA and CDR2 YNFKEQ. This CDR3 region has 15 residues. DNA of the CDR3: TGTGCCAGCAGCCTCCAACCGGACAAGAAAGAGACCCAGTACTTC. Translating it yields CASSLQPDKKETQYF.

A word on this clone: One end of the junction is discordant with germline, which a read error may explain. V gene TRBV4-2 combines with J gene TRBJ1-4; TRBD1 might be the D (5 bases). Germline CDR1 is LGHNA and CDR2 is YNFKEQ. This CDR3 is built from 16 residues. The CDR3 coding sequence is TGTGCCAGCAGTCAAGATTGGGGGGCAACTAATGAAAAACTGTTTTTT. Residues: CASSQDWGATNEKLFF.

The chain has TRBV28 and TRBJ2-7; TRBD1 matches at 7 bases. Germline V gene lookup returns CDR1 MDHEN and CDR2 SYDVKM. V lost 4 bases and J lost 9; bases outside the gene matches: 12. The CDR3 is made up of 14 amino acids. This CDR3 reads CASSYPSRQGGQYF. The CDR3 DNA reads as TGTGCCAGCAGTTACCCTAGCAGACAGGGCGGGCAGTACTTC.

The chain carries TRBV19 and TRBJ1-5; tentative D call: TRBD1 (5 bases). This CDR3 region has 15 residues. V was pared by 5 bases and J by 3 bases, with 14 bases between. CDR1 and CDR2 (germline): LNHDA, SQIVND (reference sequence). This CDR3 is CASSPQGKNNQPQHF. The CDR3 region has the DNA TGTGCCAGTAGTCCGCAGGGAAAGAACAATCAGCCCCAGCATTTT.

J is TRBJ1-6 and V is TRBV27, with D perhaps TRBD1 (5 bases). Germline CDR1 is MNHEY and CDR2 is SMNVEV (reference sequence). Trimming took 8 bases from V and 5 from J, leaving 13 bases between them. The CDR3 extends over 14 amino acids. CDR3 loop: CASAWPGDNSPLHF. The CDR3, as DNA: TGTGCCAGCGCCTGGCCGGGGGATAATTCACCCCTCCACTTT.

This clone was detected only a few times. The CDR3 DNA follows: TGTGCCAGCAGCACTCATCGGACTAGCGGGAGTATTATGGGATACGAGCAGTACTTC. It translates to CASSTHRTSGSIMGYEQYF. The chain employs TRBV28 and TRBJ2-7; 13 bases align to TRBD2. From germline, CDR1 is MDHEN and CDR2 SYDVKM. The CDR3 covers 19 residues. V gave up 6 bases and J gave up 4 bases; unmatched junction bases: 18.

This clone turned up a few times. The chain recombines TRBV2 with TRBJ1-5; a weak D match, TRBD1 (5 bases). Germline lookup yields CDR1 SNHLY and CDR2 FYNNEI. V was pared by 6 bases and J by 6 bases, with 15 bases between. CDR3 length: 14 amino acids. CDR3 nucleotide sequence: TGTGCCAGCAGGTGGGACCGGGAGGGTCAGCCCCAGCATTTT. Protein sequence: CASRWDREGQPQHF.

The rearrangement links TRBV30 to TRBJ1-1; D is unclear. The length of the CDR3 is 13 residues. Germline assignment: CDR1 GTSNPN and CDR2 SVGIG (reference sequence). V was shortened by 5 bases and J by 0 bases, with 10 bases between the two germline ends. The CDR3 spells CAWEDQMNTEAFF. CDR3 nucleotides: TGTGCCTGGGAGGATCAGATGAACACTGAAGCTTTCTTT.

The chain carries TRBV27 and TRBJ2-7, with D possibly matching TRBD1 (7 bases). Trimming removed 5 bases at V and 2 bases at J, with 10 bases between. The CDR3 is made up of 13 amino acids. Per germline, CDR1 MNHEY and CDR2 SMNVEV (reference sequence). This chain's CDR3 is CASSPRGAYEQYF. The CDR3 bases are TGTGCCAGCAGTCCCAGGGGGGCCTACGAGCAGTACTTC.

V and J are TRBV29-1 and TRBJ2-7; TRBD2 might be the D (5 bases). V lost 7 bases and J 0 bases, leaving 10 bases between the germline ends. In germline, CDR1 is SQVTM, CDR2 ANQGSEA. The CDR3 covers 12 residues. CDR3 residues: CSARAGSYEQYF. In DNA, the CDR3 is TGCAGCGCGAGGGCAGGCTCCTACGAGCAGTACTTC.

The J gene is TRBJ1-3, the V gene TRBV19, with D perhaps TRBD1 (6 bases). There are 15 residues in the CDR3. The germline CDR1 and CDR2 sequences are LNHDA and SQIVND (reference sequence). The V gene lost 6 bases and the J gene lost 0 bases, with 12 bases spanning the gap. In DNA form, the CDR3 reads TGTGCCAGTAGCGGGACACTCACCTCTGGAAACACCATATATTTT. Protein: CASSGTLTSGNTIYF.

V and J are TRBV5-8 and TRBJ2-5; possible D gene TRBD2, 6 bases. The V end lost 0 bases, the J end lost 9 bases, and 9 bases lay between the germline ends. Germline V gives CDR1 SGHTS, CDR2 YDEGEE. The CDR3 covers 12 residues. CDR3 protein: CASSLAGGAQYF. DNA for the CDR3: TGTGCCAGCAGCTTGGCCGGGGGAGCCCAGTACTTC. The whole variable domain, remainder taken from reference TRBV5-8 and TRBJ2-5, is EAGVTQSPTHLIKTRGQQATLRCSPISGHTSVYWYQQALGLGLQFLLWYDEGEERNRGNFPPRFSGRQFPNYSSELNVNALELEDSALYLCASSLAGGAQYFGPGTRLLVL.

The chain has TRBV5-8 and TRBJ1-5; the D gene is possibly TRBD1 (6 bases). This CDR3 is built from 16 residues. V was trimmed by 3 bases and J by 1 base, leaving 14 bases between them. In germline, CDR1 is SGHTS, CDR2 YDEGEE. Written as DNA, the CDR3 is TGTGCCAGCAGCTGGAACCCCGACAGGAGCAATCAGCCCCAGCATTTT. This encodes CASSWNPDRSNQPQHF.

This clone has more than one count but fewer than ten. The gene calls are TRBV9 and TRBJ2-1; 7 bases are shared with TRBD2. The V gene end was trimmed by 0 bases and the J gene end by 5 bases; junction bases not matched to a gene: 8. This CDR3 region has 16 residues. CDR1 is SGDLS and CDR2 is YYNGEE in the germline V gene. For the CDR3, the DNA is TGTGCCAGCAGCGTAGGTTTGGGGACTACTAACAATGAGCAGTTCTTC. Its protein is CASSVGLGTTNNEQFF.

V gene TRBV9 combines with J gene TRBJ1-3; D ambiguous. V lost 3 bases and J lost 7, with 14 bases in between. The CDR3 length is 14 residues. Per germline, CDR1 SGDLS and CDR2 YYNGEE. The CDR3 here is CASSAPLSGNTIYF. CDR3 sequence (DNA): TGTGCCAGCAGCGCCCCTTTGTCGGGGAACACCATATATTTT.

This clone was seen only once. The chain carries TRBV19 and TRBJ1-5, with a tentative D call TRBD1 (5 bases). The germline V and J ends were trimmed by 7 bases and 1 base, with 14 bases remaining between them. This CDR3 is built from 15 residues. Germline lookup yields CDR1 LNHDA and CDR2 SQIVND (reference sequence). Here the CDR3 reads CASNTGIGSNQPQHF. The CDR3, as DNA: TGTGCCAGTAATACAGGAATAGGAAGCAATCAGCCCCAGCATTTT.

The chain employs TRBV9 and TRBJ1-6; no definite D call. The CDR3 is 16 residues long. CDR1 and CDR2 (germline): SGDLS, YYNGEE. Trimming removed 0 bases from V and 8 bases from J, with 15 bases in between. Written as DNA, the CDR3 is TGTGCCAGCAGCGTAGGGTCAGGCTGGAAGGATTCACCCCTCCACTTT. It is translated as CASSVGSGWKDSPLHF. Full variable domain (outside the CDR3, taken from reference TRBV9 and TRBJ1-6): DSGVTQTPKHLITATGQRVTLRCSPRSGDLSVYWYQQSLDQGLQFLIQYYNGEERAKGNILERFSAQQFPDLHSELNLSSLELGDSALYFCASSVGSGWKDSPLHFGNGTRLTVT.

This clone has a single count. The chain couples TRBV2 to TRBJ2-6; TRBD1 aligns across 8 bases. V dropped 10 bases and J dropped 0; count of bases not matched to a gene: 8. This CDR3 comprises 16 residues. Looked up from germline, CDR1 is SNHLY and CDR2 is FYNNEI. CDR3 residues: CAIRTGQLSGANVLTF. CDR3 DNA: TGTGCCATCAGGACAGGGCAACTCTCTGGGGCCAACGTCCTGACTTTC.

The CDR3 loop reads CASSRSRDSYGYTF. CDR3 nucleotide sequence: TGCGCCAGCAGTCGTTCCCGGGACAGCTATGGCTACACCTTC. The V and J genes are TRBV4-3 and TRBJ1-2; 7 nucleotides align to TRBD1. Germline V gene data show CDR1 as LGHNA and CDR2 as YSLEER. CDR3 size: 14 residues. J was trimmed by 4 bases and V by 6 bases; bases with no gene match: 8.

The rearrangement joins TRBV5-4 to TRBJ1-4; 8 bases map to TRBD1. The germline V gene has CDR1 SGHNT and CDR2 YYREEE (reference sequence). Germline trimming cut 3 bases from V and 5 bases from J; bases unmatched to any gene: 6. This CDR3 contains 15 residues. CDR3: CASSSGQGGNEKLFF. CDR3 nucleotide sequence: TGTGCCAGCAGCTCCGGACAGGGTGGCAATGAAAAACTGTTTTTT.

This clone is a singleton in its sample. This chain connects TRBV27 to TRBJ2-1, with a possible D match to TRBD1 (5 bases). Deletions cut 0 bases from V and 2 bases from J, with 14 bases between. CDR1 is MNHEY and CDR2 is SMNVEV in the germline V gene (reference sequence). The CDR3 is 17 amino acids. Written as DNA, the CDR3 is TGTGCCAGCAGTTTATCGTGGGGCGTTACCCCCTACAATGAGCAGTTCTTC. Residues: CASSLSWGVTPYNEQFF.

This clone was detected only a few times. This chain joins TRBV6-4 and TRBJ2-1, with 10 positions matching TRBD2. V shed 5 bases and J 4 bases; nucleotides not matched to a gene: 5. Germline CDR1 MRHNA, CDR2 SNTAGT. The CDR3 contains 15 residues. This CDR3 is CASSSGGGAYNEQFF. The CDR3 DNA follows: TGTGCCAGCAGTAGCGGGGGGGGCGCGTACAATGAGCAGTTCTTC.

The chain uses TRBV28 and TRBJ1-5; D gene unclear. The CDR3 spans 14 residues. Per the germline V gene, CDR1 is MDHEN and CDR2 is SYDVKM. The germline V and J ends were trimmed by 1 base and 2 bases, with 6 bases remaining between them. The CDR3 protein is CASSLSSRNQPQHF. The CDR3 DNA follows: TGTGCCAGCAGTTTATCCAGTCGCAATCAGCCCCAGCATTTT.

This clone was seen more than once but under ten times. This chain links TRBV27 with TRBJ1-2; TRBD1 might be the D (6 bases). Trimming removed 6 bases from V and 8 bases from J, with 13 bases in between. CDR1 and CDR2 (germline): MNHEY, SMNVEV (reference sequence). The CDR3 length is 12 residues. For the CDR3, the DNA is TGTGCCAGCAGGGGTACAGGACAGGGCTACACCTTC. Encoded protein: CASRGTGQGYTF.

The V gene is TRBV9, the J gene TRBJ1-1; D gene ambiguous. V gave up 5 bases and J gave up 4 bases, with 18 bases separating them. Per the germline V gene, CDR1 is SGDLS and CDR2 is YYNGEE. There are 15 residues in the CDR3. The CDR3: CASSPLRAQVTEAFF. The CDR3 DNA reads TGTGCCAGCAGTCCCCTGAGGGCGCAGGTCACTGAAGCTTTCTTT. The whole variable domain, filled in from reference TRBV9 and TRBJ1-1, reads DSGVTQTPKHLITATGQRVTLRCSPRSGDLSVYWYQQSLDQGLQFLIQYYNGEERAKGNILERFSAQQFPDLHSELNLSSLELGDSALYFCASSPLRAQVTEAFFGQGTRLTVV.

The V call is TRBV6-6, the J call TRBJ2-4, with a tentative D call TRBD2 (5 bases). V lost 7 bases, J lost 0 bases, and 13 bases lay in between. This CDR3 region has 15 residues. Germline values: CDR1 MNHNY, CDR2 SVGAGI (reference sequence). The CDR3 DNA reads as TGTGCCAGCACCGAGCGGAGCCTAGCCAAAAACATTCAGTACTTC. Its protein product is CASTERSLAKNIQYF.

This chain uses TRBV6-1 with TRBJ2-3; weak D call: TRBD1 (5 bases). CDR1 is MNHNS, CDR2 SASEGT, per germline. The CDR3 sequence is 14 residues long. V lost 5 bases and J lost 4, with 13 bases in between. The CDR3, as DNA: TGTGCCAGCAGTAGGCAGGGAACGGCAGATACGCAGTATTTT. Its protein product is CASSRQGTADTQYF.

V gene TRBV10-2 combines with J gene TRBJ1-4, with D hard to call. CDR1 is WSHSY, CDR2 SAAADI, per germline. Trimming removed 2 bases from V and 4 bases from J, with 8 bases in between. CDR3 length: 14 amino acids. CDR3 protein: CASSEREGNEKLFF. The CDR3 DNA follows: TGCGCCAGCAGTGAGAGAGAGGGTAATGAAAAACTGTTTTTT.

The V gene is TRBV7-9, the J gene TRBJ1-3, with unresolved D. Trimming stripped 5 bases from V and 4 bases from J, with 15 bases between. Per germline, CDR1 SEHNR and CDR2 FQNEAQ (reference sequence). The CDR3 runs 15 residues. Written as DNA, the CDR3 is TGTGCCAGCAGCCCCCCGGGTCCGGGGGGAAACACCATATATTTT. Its protein product is CASSPPGPGGNTIYF. Using reference TRBV7-9 and TRBJ1-3 for the parts outside the CDR3, the full variable domain is DTGVSQNPRHKITKRGQNVTFRCDPISEHNRLYWYRQTLGQGPEFLTYFQNEAQLEKSRLLSDRFSAERPKGSFSTLEIQRTEQGDSAMYLCASSPPGPGGNTIYFGEGSWLTVV.